The TCR beta chain under discussion was sequenced for a study of metastatic and nonmetastatic thyroid tumors. Study overall: A comparison of repertoires was made across blood and tumor or nodule tissue from malignant and benign thyroid patients.

Original data processing: To classify distant metastasis in papillary thyroid cancer, a model was built from CDR3 differences across clinicopathological groups. TCRdb reanalyzed the PCR reads with MiXCR. The V and J calls follow TCRdb's processing rather than the paper's. This sample has around 18,000 clones, with around 33% found just once. No patient had received any treatment before thyroid surgery. Details on this clone: Its antigen remains unidentified.

Findings of the study overall: Reports indicated that malignant thyroid tumors showed significantly higher TCR beta diversity than benign nodules did, in blood and tumor.

The specimen sequenced was tumor tissue. This sequence originates from a male donor with papillary thyroid cancer or a benign thyroid nodule (not recorded which). Some clones in this sample may be carry-over from other donors' samples.

The CDR3 loop reads CASKQAVANYGYTF. The CDR3 coding sequence is TGTGCCAGTAAACAGGCGGTCGCTAACTATGGCTACACCTTC. The gene calls are TRBV19 and TRBJ1-2; TRBD1 is a possible D gene (5 bases). Germline values: CDR1 LNHDA, CDR2 SQIVND (reference sequence). This CDR3 contains 14 residues. V gave up 7 bases and J gave up 0 bases, with 12 bases separating them.